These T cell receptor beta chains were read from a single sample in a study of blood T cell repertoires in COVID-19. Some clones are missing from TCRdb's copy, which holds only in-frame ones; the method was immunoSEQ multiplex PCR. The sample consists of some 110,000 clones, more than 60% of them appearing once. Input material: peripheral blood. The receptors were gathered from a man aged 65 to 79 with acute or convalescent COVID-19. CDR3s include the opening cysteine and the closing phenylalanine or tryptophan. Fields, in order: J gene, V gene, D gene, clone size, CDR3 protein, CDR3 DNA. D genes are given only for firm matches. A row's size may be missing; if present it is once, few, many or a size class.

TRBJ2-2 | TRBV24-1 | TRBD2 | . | CATSPGLLSTGELFF | TGTGCCACCAGTCCGGGACTACTCTCCACCGGGGAGCTGTTTTTT
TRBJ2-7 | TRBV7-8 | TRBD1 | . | CASSFTGQGATDYEQYF | TGTGCCAGCAGCTTCACGGGACAGGGGGCAACGGACTACGAGCAGTACTTC
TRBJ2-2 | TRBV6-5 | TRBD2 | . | CASKSGGNTGELFF | TGTGCCAGCAAAAGCGGGGGAAACACCGGGGAGCTGTTTTTT
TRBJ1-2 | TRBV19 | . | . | CASSTRQDGYTF | TGTGCCAGTAGTACCAGACAGGATGGCTACACCTTC
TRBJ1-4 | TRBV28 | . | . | CASSLSGVGPNEKLFF | TGTGCCAGCAGTTTATCGGGGGTCGGGCCCAATGAAAAACTGTTTTTT
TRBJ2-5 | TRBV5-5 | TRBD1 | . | CASSSRTGGYQETQYF | TGTGCCAGCAGCTCGCGGACAGGGGGGTACCAAGAGACCCAGTACTTC
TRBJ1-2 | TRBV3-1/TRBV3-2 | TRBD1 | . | CASSQGGGQGYGYTF | TGTGCCAGCAGCCAAGGTGGGGGACAGGGTTATGGCTACACCTTC
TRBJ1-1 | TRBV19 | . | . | CASSPGARHTEAFF | TGTGCCAGTAGTCCAGGTGCCAGACACACTGAAGCTTTCTTT
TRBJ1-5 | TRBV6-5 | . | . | CASSYSLGAQPQHF | TGTGCCAGCAGTTACTCGCTTGGGGCACAGCCCCAGCATTTT
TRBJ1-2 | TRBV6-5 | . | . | CASSYRGYTGNYGYTF | TGTGCCAGCAGTTACCGTGGCTACACGGGAAACTATGGCTACACCTTC
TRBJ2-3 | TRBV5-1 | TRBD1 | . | CASSPLPLGQGGTDTQYF | TGCGCCAGCAGTCCTTTGCCATTGGGACAGGGTGGAACAGATACGCAGTATTTT
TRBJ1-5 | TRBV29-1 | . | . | CSVGSGGNQPQHF | TGCAGCGTTGGCAGCGGGGGCAATCAGCCCCAGCATTTT
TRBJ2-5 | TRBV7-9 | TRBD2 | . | CASSSRGGDEETQYF | TGTGCCAGCAGTTCCCGGGGGGGGGACGAAGAGACCCAGTACTTC
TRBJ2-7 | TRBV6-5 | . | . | CASRSRDITYEQYF | TGTGCCAGCAGATCCCGGGACATTACCTACGAGCAGTACTTC
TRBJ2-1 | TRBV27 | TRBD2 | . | CASRSLAGGEQFF | TGTGCCAGCAGATCACTAGCGGGGGGAGAGCAGTTCTTC
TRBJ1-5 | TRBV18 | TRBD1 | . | CASSPGTGAEGNQPQHF | TGTGCCAGCTCACCCGGGACAGGGGCCGAGGGCAATCAGCCCCAGCATTTT
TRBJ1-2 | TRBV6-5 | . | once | CASSYSGQGYGYTF | TGTGCCAGCAGTTACTCAGGCCAGGGGTATGGCTACACCTTC
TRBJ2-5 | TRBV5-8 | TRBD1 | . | CASSQPGQGSETQYF | TGTGCCAGCAGCCAACCGGGACAGGGCTCGGAGACCCAGTACTTC
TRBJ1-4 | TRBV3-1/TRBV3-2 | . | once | CASSQPGMVEKLFF | TGTGCCAGCAGCCAACCAGGGATGGTTGAAAAACTGTTTTTT
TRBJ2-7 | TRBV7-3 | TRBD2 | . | CASSLAPSRGSYEQYF | TGTGCCAGCAGCTTAGCCCCCAGTCGCGGGAGCTACGAGCAGTACTTC
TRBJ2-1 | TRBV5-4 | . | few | CASSFSGTRDNEQFF | TGTGCCAGCAGCTTCTCCGGGACTCGAGACAATGAGCAGTTCTTC
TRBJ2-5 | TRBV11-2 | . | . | CASSFTTKETQYF | TGTGCCAGCAGCTTCACTACAAAAGAGACCCAGTACTTC
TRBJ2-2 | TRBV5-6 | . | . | CASSIQDRELFF | TGTGCCAGCAGCATTCAGGACAGGGAGCTGTTTTTT
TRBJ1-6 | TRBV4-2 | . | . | CASSQHGVKGDSPLHF | TGTGCCAGCAGCCAACATGGGGTTAAGGGAGATTCACCCCTCCACTTT
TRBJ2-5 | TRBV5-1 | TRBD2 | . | CASSWGTSGGQETQYF | TGCGCCAGCAGCTGGGGGACTAGCGGGGGACAAGAGACCCAGTACTTC
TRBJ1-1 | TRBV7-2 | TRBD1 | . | CASSYRGLNTEAFF | TGTGCCAGCAGCTACAGGGGACTGAACACTGAAGCTTTCTTT
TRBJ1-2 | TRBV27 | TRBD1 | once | CATADRGWGYTF | TGTGCCACTGCCGACAGGGGATGGGGCTACACCTTC
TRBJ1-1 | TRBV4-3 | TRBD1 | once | CASSQDMGQGGFIEAFF | TGCGCCAGCAGCCAAGATATGGGACAGGGGGGATTCATTGAAGCTTTCTTT
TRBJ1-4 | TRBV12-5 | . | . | CASGSHLTDEKLFF | TGTGCTAGTGGTTCCCACTTGACAGATGAAAAACTGTTTTTT
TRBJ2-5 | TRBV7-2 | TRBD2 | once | CASSFGGGVSKTQYF | TGTGCCAGCAGCTTTGGTGGGGGGGTATCAAAGACCCAGTACTTC
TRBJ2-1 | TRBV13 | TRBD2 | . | CASSPRTSGREFNEQFF | TGTGCCAGCAGCCCGCGGACTAGCGGGAGGGAGTTCAATGAGCAGTTCTTC
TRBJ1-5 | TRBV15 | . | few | CATSRDSTRNQPQHF | TGTGCCACCAGCAGAGATTCCACCCGGAATCAGCCCCAGCATTTT
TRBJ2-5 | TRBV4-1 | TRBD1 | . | CASSSGQGMETQYF | TGCGCCAGCAGCTCTGGACAGGGGATGGAGACCCAGTACTTC
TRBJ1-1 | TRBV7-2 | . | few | CASSFGVGVGTEAFF | TGTGCCAGCAGCTTTGGGGTCGGGGTGGGCACTGAAGCTTTCTTT
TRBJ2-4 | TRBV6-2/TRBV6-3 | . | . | CASSYSGGAAKNIQYF | TGTGCCAGCAGTTACTCGGGGGGGGCAGCCAAAAACATTCAGTACTTC
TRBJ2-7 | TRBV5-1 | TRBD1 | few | CASSLEVATGVEQYF | TGCGCCAGCAGCTTGGAGGTGGCGACAGGGGTCGAGCAGTACTTC
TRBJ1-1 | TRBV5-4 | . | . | CASSLAGRTEAFF | TGTGCCAGCAGCTTGGCGGGGAGGACTGAAGCTTTCTTT
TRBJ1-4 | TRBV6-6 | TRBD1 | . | CASISRTGGEKLFF | TGTGCCAGTATTTCCAGGACAGGGGGTGAAAAACTGTTTTTT
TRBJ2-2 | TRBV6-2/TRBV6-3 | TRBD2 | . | CASSRGDAGELFF | TGTGCCAGCAGTCGGGGGGACGCCGGGGAGCTGTTTTTT
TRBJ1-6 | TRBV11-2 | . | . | CASSLTPGMNSPLHF | TGTGCCAGCAGCTTAACGCCAGGGATGAATTCACCCCTCCACTTT
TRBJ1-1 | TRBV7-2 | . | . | CASSATKGVNTEAFF | TGTGCCAGCAGCGCCACTAAGGGGGTGAACACTGAAGCTTTCTTT
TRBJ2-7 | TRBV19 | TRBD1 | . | CASSGTGGSYEQYF | TGTGCCAGTAGCGGGACAGGGGGCTCCTACGAGCAGTACTTC
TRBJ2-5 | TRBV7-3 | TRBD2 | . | CASSSGLAGRETQYF | TGTGCCAGCAGCTCGGGACTAGCGGGGCGAGAGACCCAGTACTTC
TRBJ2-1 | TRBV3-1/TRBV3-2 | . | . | CASSSHSGSSYNEQFF | TGTGCCAGCAGCTCCCATTCCGGGAGCTCCTACAATGAGCAGTTCTTC
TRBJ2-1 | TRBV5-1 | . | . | CVSSLSSYNEQFF | TGCGTCAGCAGCCTGAGCTCCTACAATGAGCAGTTCTTC
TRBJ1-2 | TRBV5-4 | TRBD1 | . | CASSLSYLTGGGYTF | TGTGCCAGCAGCTTGAGCTATTTAACAGGGGGTGGCTACACCTTC
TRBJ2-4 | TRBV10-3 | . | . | CAISEGGAKNIQYF | TGTGCCATCAGTGAAGGGGGAGCCAAAAACATTCAGTACTTC
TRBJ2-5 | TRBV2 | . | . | CASSGGSEKGTQYF | TGTGCCAGCAGTGGTGGTAGCGAGAAGGGGACCCAGTACTTC
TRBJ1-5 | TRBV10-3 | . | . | CAISSPTDKEPQHF | TGTGCCATCAGTTCCCCCACCGACAAGGAGCCCCAGCATTTT
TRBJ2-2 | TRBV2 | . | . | CASSEGLNTGELFF | TGTGCCAGCAGTGAAGGACTAAACACCGGGGAGCTGTTTTTT
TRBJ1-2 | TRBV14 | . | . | CASSPDQGYGYTF | TGTGCCAGCAGCCCCGACCAGGGCTATGGCTACACCTTC
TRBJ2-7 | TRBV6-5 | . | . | CASSYSRDTSYEQYF | TGTGCCAGCAGTTACTCCCGGGACACATCCTACGAGCAGTACTTC
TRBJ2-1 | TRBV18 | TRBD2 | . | CASSPRSGAYNEQFF | TGTGCCAGCTCACCAAGGAGCGGGGCCTACAATGAGCAGTTCTTC
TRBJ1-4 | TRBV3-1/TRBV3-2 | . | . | CASSQDRGTFKRNEKLFF | TGTGCCAGCAGCCAAGATAGGGGGACCTTCAAACGGAATGAAAAACTGTTTTTT
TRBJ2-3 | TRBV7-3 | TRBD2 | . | CASSIGLAGTDTQYF | TGTGCCAGCAGCATCGGACTAGCGGGCACAGATACGCAGTATTTT
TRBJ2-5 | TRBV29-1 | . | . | CSAEQQDRETQYF | TGCAGCGCCGAACAGCAGGATAGGGAGACCCAGTACTTC
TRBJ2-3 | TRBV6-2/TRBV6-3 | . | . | CASSYPPDSSTDTQYF | TGTGCCAGCAGTTACCCTCCCGACTCGAGCACAGATACGCAGTATTTT
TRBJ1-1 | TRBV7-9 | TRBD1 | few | CASSQGVRSEAFF | TGTGCCAGCAGCCAGGGGGTTAGGTCTGAAGCTTTCTTT